The 26 T cell receptor beta chains in this list originate from one sample, sequenced in a study of T cell repertoires in cytomegalovirus infection. Their antigens remain unidentified. TCRdb analysed the reads with MiXCR anew, one entry per CDR3 protein. The sample contains hundreds of thousands of distinct CDR3 sequences, roughly 29% of which appear only once. Sequencing was performed on cultured PBMCs, taken from culture after CMV antigen stimulation. The receptors originated from a human donor in good health (CMV status not recorded). Some clones in this sample may be carry-over from other donors' samples.

This chain joins TRBV5-1 and TRBJ1-1, with 7 positions matching TRBD1. Germline V lookup: CDR1 SGHRS, CDR2 YFSETQ. The J segment lost 1 base and the V segment lost 2 bases, leaving 5 bases of the junction unmatched. This CDR3 has 15 residues. The CDR3 loop reads CASSFFTGANTEAFF. CDR3 in DNA: TGCGCCAGCAGCTTCTTCACAGGGGCGAACACTGAAGCTTTCTTT. The variable domain in full, completed from reference TRBV5-1 and TRBJ1-1, reads KAGVTQTPRYLIKTRGQQVTLSCSPISGHRSVSWYQQTPGQGLQFLFEYFSETQRNKGNFPGRFSGRQFSNSRSEMNVSTLELGDSALYLCASSFFTGANTEAFFGQGTRLTVV.

This sequence joins TRBV6-8 and TRBJ1-2, with 10 bases that match TRBD1. From germline, CDR1 is MNHGY and CDR2 SAAAGT. The CDR3 has 16 amino acids. V trimming: 9 bases; J trimming: 1 base; junction bases outside the gene matches: 11. This CDR3 reads CASDRDRGHINYGYTF. DNA of the CDR3: TGTGCCAGTGACCGGGACAGGGGACATATTAACTATGGCTACACCTTC.

This clonotype showed up just a few times. The chain is built from TRBV7-8 and TRBJ2-1; 12 bases are a match to TRBD2. The CDR3 is 16 amino acids. J was trimmed by 5 bases and V by 1 base; bases with no gene match: 3. The germline V gene has CDR1 SGHVS and CDR2 FQNEAQ. The CDR3 nucleotides read TGTGCCAGCAGCTTAGGCCCTAGCGGGGGGGACAATGAGCAGTTCTTC. Protein: CASSLGPSGGDNEQFF.

In its sample, this clonotype was seen once. The chain has TRBV7-4 and TRBJ2-7, with TRBD2 identical over 8 bases. This CDR3 region has 15 residues. CDR1 and CDR2 (germline): SGHVT, SQSDAQ. Trimming at V came to 4 bases and at J to 3 bases, leaving 8 bases not matched to a gene. The CDR3 sequence is CASSSNRGGNYEQYF. The CDR3 coding sequence is TGTGCCAGCAGCTCAAACCGCGGGGGGAACTACGAGCAGTACTTC.

This clonotype was recorded a few times. This chain links TRBV7-2 with TRBJ2-1, with 11 bases identical to TRBD2. The V gene's germline CDR1 is SGHTA and CDR2 FQGNSA. The length of the CDR3 is 16 residues. J gave up 8 bases and V 6 bases, and 12 bases lay outside the gene matches. The CDR3 coding sequence is TGTGCCAGCAGGGACCCGTGGCTAGCGGGAGGAGATGAGCAGTTCTTC. This codes for CASRDPWLAGGDEQFF.

This clonotype was seen only a few times. The chain links TRBV4-1 to TRBJ2-1; TRBD1 matches at 8 bases. V lost 1 base to trimming and J lost 8 bases; unmatched junction nucleotides: 10. The CDR3 consists of 16 residues. Looked up from germline, CDR1 is MGHRA and CDR2 is YSYEKL. The CDR3 DNA reads TGCGCCAGCAGCCAAGGTATAGGACAGGGAGAATATGAGCAGTTCTTC. Translation: CASSQGIGQGEYEQFF.

This sequence joins TRBV20-1 and TRBJ2-7; 11 nucleotides agree with TRBD2. The CDR3 is made up of 14 amino acids. V lost 6 bases to trimming and J lost 4 bases; unmatched junction nucleotides: 8. Germline assignment: CDR1 DFQATT and CDR2 SNEGSKA (reference sequence). The CDR3 sequence: CSAPRLAGKYEQYF. CDR3 nucleotides: TGCAGTGCCCCGAGACTAGCGGGGAAGTACGAGCAGTACTTC.

The CDR3 region has the DNA TGTGCCAGCAGCTTAAACGAGGGGGATACGCAGTATTTT. Protein sequence: CASSLNEGDTQYF. The chain recombines TRBV7-2 with TRBJ2-3; perhaps D is TRBD1 or TRBD2 (5 bases each). The CDR3 has 13 amino acids. V was clipped by 2 bases and J by 6 bases, with 9 bases between them. CDR1 and CDR2 (germline): SGHTA, FQGNSA.

The chain carries TRBV20-1 and TRBJ2-1, with TRBD1 identical over 9 bases. The junction had 6 bases not matched to a gene; V was cut back by 4 bases and J by 2 bases. The CDR3 length is 15 residues. Germline-derived CDR1 and CDR2 are DFQATT and SNEGSKA (reference sequence). The CDR3 protein is CSAILRDRAYNEQFF. CDR3 coding DNA: TGCAGTGCTATCCTCCGGGACAGGGCCTACAATGAGCAGTTCTTC.

The chain recombines TRBV6-6 with TRBJ1-1; possibly TRBD1 for D (6 bases). This CDR3 contains 15 residues. Trimming removed 2 bases from V and 3 bases from J, with 13 bases in between. The germline V gene has CDR1 MNHNY and CDR2 SVGAGI (reference sequence). The CDR3 here is CASSYAGGSDTEAFF. In DNA, the CDR3 is TGTGCCAGCAGTTACGCGGGGGGCTCGGACACTGAAGCTTTCTTT.

This clonotype has only a few counts. V and J are TRBV4-1 and TRBJ2-2, with D possibly TRBD2 on 6 matching bases. The CDR3 spans 16 residues. V gave up 1 base and J gave up 5 bases, with 14 bases separating them. CDR1 is MGHRA and CDR2 is YSYEKL in the germline V gene. In DNA, the CDR3 is TGCGCCAGCAGCCAAGGGGGCGGGGATCAAACCGGGGAGCTGTTTTTT. This translates into CASSQGGGDQTGELFF.

This clonotype came up many times. This rearrangement joins TRBV6-1 to TRBJ1-6; maybe TRBD1 (5 bases). The ends were cut back, 10 bases at V and 6 bases at J, with 16 bases in the middle. The CDR3 contains 14 residues. Germline CDR1 is MNHNS and CDR2 is SASEGT. The CDR3 region has the DNA TGTGCCACCCTCCTGGGGGGGATTAATTCACCCCTCCACTTT. This sequence encodes CATLLGGINSPLHF.

V usage is TRBV20-1 and J usage is TRBJ2-1, with D perhaps TRBD2 (5 bases). The V gene lost 1 base and the J gene lost 10 bases, with 11 bases spanning the gap. The germline V gene has CDR1 DFQATT and CDR2 SNEGSKA (reference sequence). The CDR3 extends over 12 amino acids. DNA for the CDR3: TGCAGTGCTAGAGGGCTAGCTGGAGAGCAGTTCTTC. As protein: CSARGLAGEQFF.

This clonotype came up a few times. The rearrangement joins TRBV10-3 to TRBJ2-3; a possible D gene is TRBD2 (6 bases). V lost 4 bases, J lost 2 bases, and 16 bases lay in between. CDR1 is ENHRY and CDR2 is SYGVKD in the germline V gene. CDR3 size: 16 residues. The CDR3 is CAISGDVRTNTDTQYF. The CDR3 DNA is TGTGCCATCAGTGGGGATGTCCGGACTAACACAGATACGCAGTATTTT.

In this sample, this clonotype turned up a few times. This chain connects TRBV19 to TRBJ1-5; perhaps TRBD1 as D (5 bases). The V and J ends lost 9 bases and 7 bases respectively, with 10 bases between them. The CDR3 totals 11 residues. Germline CDR1 LNHDA, CDR2 SQIVND (reference sequence). This chain's CDR3 is CASQGGQPQHF. CDR3 DNA sequence: TGTGCCAGCCAGGGAGGACAGCCCCAGCATTTT.

This clonotype was observed a handful of times. The chain employs TRBV5-6 and TRBJ2-1; possible D gene TRBD2, 6 bases. The germline CDR1 and CDR2 sequences are SGHDT and YYEEEE. Trimming took 4 bases from V and 4 from J, leaving 9 bases between them. The CDR3 is 13 residues long. The CDR3 sequence is CASSRDFYNEQFF. The CDR3, as DNA: TGTGCCAGCAGCAGGGACTTTTACAATGAGCAGTTCTTC.

V gene TRBV6-5 combines with J gene TRBJ2-3; 7 positions match TRBD1. There are 16 residues in the CDR3. V trimming: 2 bases; J trimming: 4 bases; junction bases outside the gene matches: 9. CDR1 MNHEY and CDR2 SVGAGI come from the germline V gene. The CDR3 coding sequence is TGTGCCAGCAGTTACCTCGGGACAGTAGAGTCAGATACGCAGTATTTT. Translating gives CASSYLGTVESDTQYF.

The genes are TRBV7-8 and TRBJ2-3, with TRBD2 matching 10 bases. This CDR3 has 16 amino acids. With 6 bases clipped from V and 3 bases from J, the junction kept 9 bases outside the gene matches. Germline V gene lookup returns CDR1 SGHVS and CDR2 FQNEAQ. The CDR3 DNA sequence: TGTGCCAGCAGGATCATAGCGGGAGGTTGGACAGATACGCAGTATTTT. Translation gives CASRIIAGGWTDTQYF.

This clonotype has a handful of counts. V and J are TRBV7-2 and TRBJ2-1, with TRBD2 matching 11 bases. V gave up 3 bases and J gave up 8 bases; unmatched junction bases: 9. This CDR3 has 16 amino acids. Germline V gives CDR1 SGHTA, CDR2 FQGNSA. CDR3 coding DNA: TGTGCCAGCAGCTTTACTAGCGGGAGCGTTGGGGATGAGCAGTTCTTC. Amino acid sequence: CASSFTSGSVGDEQFF.

This clonotype was observed at least ten times. The chain has TRBV7-2 and TRBJ2-2; D unresolved. CDR3 length: 16 amino acids. V dropped 1 base and J dropped 1 base, with 10 bases sitting between them. Germline CDR1 reads SGHTA; CDR2 reads FQGNSA. The CDR3 DNA reads as TGTGCCAGCAGCTTAGTTAGGACGGAGAACACCGGGGAGCTGTTTTTT. Amino acid sequence: CASSLVRTENTGELFF.

This clonotype has at least ten counts. The gene calls are TRBV3-1 and TRBJ1-1; D possibly corresponds to TRBD1 (5 bases). CDR3 length equals 14 residues. Germline V CDR1 and CDR2: LGHDT, YNNKEL (reference sequence). V lost 1 base, J lost 4 bases, and 10 bases lay in between. CDR3 residues: CASSQGLTGTEAFF. In DNA, the CDR3 is TGTGCCAGCAGCCAAGGCCTCACAGGCACTGAAGCTTTCTTT.

The chain recombines TRBV5-4 with TRBJ2-2; 7 nucleotides agree with TRBD1. CDR1 and CDR2 (germline): SGHNT, YYREEE (reference sequence). V dropped 4 bases and J dropped 4; count of bases not matched to a gene: 7. This CDR3 has 15 amino acids. CDR3 protein: CASSPPTGPTGELFF. CDR3 nucleotides: TGTGCCAGCAGCCCCCCGACAGGGCCCACCGGGGAGCTGTTTTTT.

This clonotype was seen more than once but under ten times. The chain carries TRBV29-1 and TRBJ2-3; D may match TRBD1 or TRBD2 (7 bases each). V lost 5 bases, J lost 5 bases, and 14 bases lay in between. The CDR3 is made up of 13 amino acids. CDR1 and CDR2 from the germline V gene are SQVTM and ANQGSEA. The CDR3 reads CSVKGGGRDTQYF. The CDR3 nucleotides read TGCAGCGTTAAGGGAGGGGGCAGAGATACGCAGTATTTT.

The rearrangement links TRBV27 to TRBJ2-3; 9 positions agree with TRBD1. This CDR3 is 16 amino acids long. V dropped 5 bases and J dropped 3; count of bases not matched to a gene: 9. Germline V gives CDR1 MNHEY, CDR2 SMNVEV (reference sequence). The CDR3 region has the DNA TGTGCCAGCAGTGCATTAACAGGGGGCTGGACAGATACGCAGTATTTT. Residues: CASSALTGGWTDTQYF.

The sample holds a few counts of this clonotype. V and J are TRBV5-1 and TRBJ2-3, with 7 bases identical to TRBD1. The CDR3 totals 16 residues. Losses at the gene ends were 0 bases for V and 5 bases for J; bases not matched to a gene: 9. CDR1 and CDR2 (germline): SGHRS, YFSETQ. The chain's CDR3 is CASSLARQGSRDTQYF. CDR3 nucleotides: TGCGCCAGCAGCTTGGCCAGACAGGGTTCGAGAGATACGCAGTATTTT.

In its sample, this clonotype was seen a few times. V gene TRBV7-2 combines with J gene TRBJ1-3, with D hard to call. Germline values: CDR1 SGHTA, CDR2 FQGNSA. The CDR3 extends over 14 amino acids. V was trimmed by 2 bases and J by 1 base, leaving 6 bases between them. This chain's CDR3 is CASSLIRSGNTIYF. The CDR3 region has the DNA TGTGCCAGCAGCTTAATAAGGTCTGGAAACACCATATATTTT. The full variable domain, in which reference TRBV7-2 and TRBJ1-3 provide the parts outside the CDR3, is GAGVSQSPSNKVTEKGKDVELRCDPISGHTALYWYRQSLGQGLEFLIYFQGNSAPDKSGLPSDRFSAERTGGSVSTLTIQRTQQEDSAVYLCASSLIRSGNTIYFGEGSWLTVV.